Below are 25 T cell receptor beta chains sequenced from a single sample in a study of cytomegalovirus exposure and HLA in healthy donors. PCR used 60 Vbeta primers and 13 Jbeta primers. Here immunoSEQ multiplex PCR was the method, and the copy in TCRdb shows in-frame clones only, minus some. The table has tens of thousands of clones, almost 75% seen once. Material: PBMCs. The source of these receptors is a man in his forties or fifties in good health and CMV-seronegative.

Written as DNA, the CDR3 is TGTGCCAGTAGCCCACTGACAGACTCTAACTATGGCTACACCTTC. Amino acids: CASSPLTDSNYGYTF. V usage is TRBV19 and J usage is TRBJ1-2; D might be TRBD1 (5 bases). The CDR3 is made up of 15 amino acids. V was shortened by 6 bases and J by 0 bases, with 14 bases between the two germline ends. CDR1 and CDR2 (germline): LNHDA, SQIVND (reference sequence).

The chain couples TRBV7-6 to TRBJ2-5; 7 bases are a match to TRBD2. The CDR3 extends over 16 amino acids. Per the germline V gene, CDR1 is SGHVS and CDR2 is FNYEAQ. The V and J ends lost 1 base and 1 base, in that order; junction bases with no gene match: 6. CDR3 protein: CASSLGGWGGQETQYF. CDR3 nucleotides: TGTGCCAGCAGCTTAGGTGGTTGGGGGGGCCAAGAGACCCAGTACTTC.

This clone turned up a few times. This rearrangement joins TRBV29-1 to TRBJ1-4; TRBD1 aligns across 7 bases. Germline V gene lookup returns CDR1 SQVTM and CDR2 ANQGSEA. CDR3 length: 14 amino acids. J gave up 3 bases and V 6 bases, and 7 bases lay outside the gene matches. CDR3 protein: CSVGTGTANEKLFF. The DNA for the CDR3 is TGCAGCGTGGGTACCGGGACAGCTAATGAAAAACTGTTTTTT.

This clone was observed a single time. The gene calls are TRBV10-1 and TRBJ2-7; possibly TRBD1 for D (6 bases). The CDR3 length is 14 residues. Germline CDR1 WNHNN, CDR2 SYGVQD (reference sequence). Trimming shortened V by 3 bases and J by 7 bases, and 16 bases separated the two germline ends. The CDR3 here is CASSEYRAASEQYF. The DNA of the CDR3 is TGCGCCAGCAGTGAATACAGGGCCGCAAGTGAGCAGTACTTC.

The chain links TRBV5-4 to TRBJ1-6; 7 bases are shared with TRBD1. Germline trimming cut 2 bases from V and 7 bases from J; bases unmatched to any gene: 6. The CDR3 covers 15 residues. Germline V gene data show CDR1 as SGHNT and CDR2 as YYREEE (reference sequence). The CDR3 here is CASSFPGTENSPLHF. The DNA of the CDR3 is TGTGCCAGCAGCTTCCCCGGGACAGAAAATTCACCCCTCCACTTT.

The CDR3 region is CTSVAGGMRETQYF. CDR3 bases: TGCACCAGCGTAGCGGGGGGGATGAGAGAGACCCAGTACTTC. This chain joins TRBV1 and TRBJ2-5; TRBD2, the table's D call, lacks a check against the DNA. TRBV1 is a pseudogene locus. The CDR3 spans 14 residues.

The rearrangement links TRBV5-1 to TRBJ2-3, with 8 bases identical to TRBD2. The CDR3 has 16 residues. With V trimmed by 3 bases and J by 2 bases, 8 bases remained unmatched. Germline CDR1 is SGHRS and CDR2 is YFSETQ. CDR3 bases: TGCGCCAGCAGCTCGGGAGGGCTAGCACCCACAGATACGCAGTATTTT. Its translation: CASSSGGLAPTDTQYF.

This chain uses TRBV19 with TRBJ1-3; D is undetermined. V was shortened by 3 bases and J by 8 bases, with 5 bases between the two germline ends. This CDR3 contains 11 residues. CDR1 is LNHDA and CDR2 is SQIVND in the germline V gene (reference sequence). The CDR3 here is CASSIIDTIYF. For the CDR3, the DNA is TGTGCCAGTAGTATCATAGACACCATATATTTT.

CDR3 protein: CASRAGTGGFDEQFF. Written as DNA, the CDR3 is TGTGCCAGCAGGGCCGGGACAGGGGGCTTCGATGAGCAGTTCTTC. J is TRBJ2-1 and V is TRBV2; TRBD1 matches 12 bases. V dropped 6 bases and J dropped 8; count of bases not matched to a gene: 8. This CDR3 contains 15 residues. Germline values: CDR1 SNHLY, CDR2 FYNNEI.

The CDR3, as DNA: TGCGCCAGCAGCTTGGTGGCAGGGGGGTACTACGAGCAGTACTTC. It is translated as CASSLVAGGYYEQYF. V is TRBV5-1 and J is TRBJ2-5; the D gene is possibly TRBD1 (7 bases). The DNA matches TRBJ2-7 better at its end, which makes the J call doubtful. In germline, CDR1 is SGHRS, CDR2 YFSETQ. This CDR3 is built from 15 residues.

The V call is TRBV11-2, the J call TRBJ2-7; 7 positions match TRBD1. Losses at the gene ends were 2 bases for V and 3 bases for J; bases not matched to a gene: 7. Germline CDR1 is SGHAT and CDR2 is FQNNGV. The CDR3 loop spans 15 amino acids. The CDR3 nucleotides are TGTGCCAGCAGCTTAACGGGACAGCCGGACTACGAGCAGTACTTC. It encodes CASSLTGQPDYEQYF. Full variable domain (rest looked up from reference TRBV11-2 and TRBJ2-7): EAGVAQSPRYKIIEKRQSVAFWCNPISGHATLYWYQQILGQGPKLLIQFQNNGVVDDSQLPKDRFSAERLKGVDSTLKIQPAKLEDSAVYLCASSLTGQPDYEQYFGPGTRLTVT.

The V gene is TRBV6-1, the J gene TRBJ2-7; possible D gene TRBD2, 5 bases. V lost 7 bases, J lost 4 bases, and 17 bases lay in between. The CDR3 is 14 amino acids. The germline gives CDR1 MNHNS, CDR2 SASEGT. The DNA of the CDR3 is TGTGCCAGCACCGGTCGCGTACTAGTGTACGAGCAGTACTTC. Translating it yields CASTGRVLVYEQYF.

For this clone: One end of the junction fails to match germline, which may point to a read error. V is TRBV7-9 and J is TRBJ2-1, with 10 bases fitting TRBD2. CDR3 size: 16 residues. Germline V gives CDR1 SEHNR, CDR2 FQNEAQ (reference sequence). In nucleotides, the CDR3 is TGTTCCAGCAGCCCGGAGCGGGGGGGCTGGAACAATGAGCAGTTCTTC. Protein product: CSSSPERGGWNNEQFF. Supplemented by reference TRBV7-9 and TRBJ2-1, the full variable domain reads DTGVSQNPRHKITKRGQNVTFRCDPISEHNRLYWYRQTLGQGPEFLTYFQNEAQLEKSRLLSDRFSAERPKGSFSTLEIQRTEQGDSAMYLCSSSPERGGWNNEQFFGPGTRLTVL.

The CDR3 nucleotides are TGTGCCAGCAGCTGGGCTAACGAGCAGTACTTC. It encodes CASSWANEQYF. The chain carries TRBV5-6 and TRBJ2-7, with D uncertain. CDR3 length: 11 amino acids. V was clipped by 3 bases and J by 5 bases, with 6 bases between them. The germline CDR1 and CDR2 sequences are SGHDT and YYEEEE.

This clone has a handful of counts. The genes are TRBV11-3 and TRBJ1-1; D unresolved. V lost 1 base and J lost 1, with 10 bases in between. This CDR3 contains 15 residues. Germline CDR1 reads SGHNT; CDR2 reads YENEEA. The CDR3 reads CASSLGGTGNTEAFF. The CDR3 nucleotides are TGTGCCAGCAGCTTAGGCGGAACGGGGAACACTGAAGCTTTCTTT.

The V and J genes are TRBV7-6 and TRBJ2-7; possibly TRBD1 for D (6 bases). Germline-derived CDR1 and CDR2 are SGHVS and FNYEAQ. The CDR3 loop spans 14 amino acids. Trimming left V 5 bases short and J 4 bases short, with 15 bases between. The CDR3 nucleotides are TGTGCCAGCAGCCCCCCAGGGGTACCTTACGAGCAGTACTTC. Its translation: CASSPPGVPYEQYF.

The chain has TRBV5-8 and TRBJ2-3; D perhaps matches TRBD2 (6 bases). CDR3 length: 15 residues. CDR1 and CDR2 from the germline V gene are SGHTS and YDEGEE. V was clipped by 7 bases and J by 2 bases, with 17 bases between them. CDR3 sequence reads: CASSHGRGATDTQYF. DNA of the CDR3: TGTGCCAGCTCCCACGGGCGGGGCGCCACAGATACGCAGTATTTT.

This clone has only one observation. The CDR3 nucleotides read TGTGCCAGCAGCTTAAAGACAGGGGAGGGTTTCGAGCAGTACTTC. Amino acids: CASSLKTGEGFEQYF. This rearrangement joins TRBV5-6 to TRBJ2-7; tentative D call: TRBD1 (8 bases). Germline V gives CDR1 SGHDT, CDR2 YYEEEE. Trimming took 2 bases from V and 6 from J, leaving 18 bases between them. This CDR3 has 15 residues.

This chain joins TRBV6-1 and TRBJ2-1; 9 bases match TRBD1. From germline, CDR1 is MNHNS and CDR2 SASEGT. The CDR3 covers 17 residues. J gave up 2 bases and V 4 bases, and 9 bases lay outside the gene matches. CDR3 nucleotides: TGTGCCAGCAGTGTCCGAACAGGGGGCGCCCCCTACAATGAGCAGTTCTTC. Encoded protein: CASSVRTGGAPYNEQFF.

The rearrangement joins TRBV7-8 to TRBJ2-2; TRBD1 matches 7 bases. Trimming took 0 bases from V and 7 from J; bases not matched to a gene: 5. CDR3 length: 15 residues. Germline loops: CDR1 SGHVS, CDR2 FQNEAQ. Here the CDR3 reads CASSLAGGMGGELFF. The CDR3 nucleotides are TGTGCCAGCAGCTTAGCAGGGGGCATGGGCGGGGAGCTGTTTTTT.

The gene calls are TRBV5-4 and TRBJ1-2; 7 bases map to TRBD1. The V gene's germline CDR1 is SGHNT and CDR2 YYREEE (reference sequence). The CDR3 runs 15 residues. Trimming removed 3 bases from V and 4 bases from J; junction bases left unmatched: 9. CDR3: CASSWRRQGGYGYTF. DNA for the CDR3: TGTGCCAGCAGCTGGCGCCGGCAGGGGGGCTATGGCTACACCTTC.

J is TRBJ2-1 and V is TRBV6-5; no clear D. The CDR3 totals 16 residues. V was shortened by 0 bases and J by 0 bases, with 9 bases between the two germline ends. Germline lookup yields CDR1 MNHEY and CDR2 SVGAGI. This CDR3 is CASSYSKFSSYNEQFF. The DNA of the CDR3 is TGTGCCAGCAGTTACTCGAAGTTCAGCTCCTACAATGAGCAGTTCTTC.

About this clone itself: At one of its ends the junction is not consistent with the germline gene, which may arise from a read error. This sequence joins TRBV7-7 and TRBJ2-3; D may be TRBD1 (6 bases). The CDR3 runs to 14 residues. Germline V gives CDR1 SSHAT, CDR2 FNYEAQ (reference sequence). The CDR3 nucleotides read TGTGCTAGCAGCCCCGGACAGTTCACAGATACGCAGTATTTT. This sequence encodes CASSPGQFTDTQYF.

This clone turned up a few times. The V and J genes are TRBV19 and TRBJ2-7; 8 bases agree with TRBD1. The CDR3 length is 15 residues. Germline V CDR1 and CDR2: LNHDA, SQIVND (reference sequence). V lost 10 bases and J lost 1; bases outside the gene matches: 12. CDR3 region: CATPPGQGASYEQYF. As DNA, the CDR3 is TGTGCCACCCCCCCGGGGCAGGGGGCATCCTACGAGCAGTACTTC.

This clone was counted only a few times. This CDR3 is CASSTLTGADQPQHF. In DNA form, the CDR3 reads TGTGCCAGCAGTACTCTGACAGGGGCGGATCAGCCCCAGCATTTT. The chain has TRBV6-1 and TRBJ1-5; 8 bases map to TRBD1. The CDR3 extends over 15 amino acids. The germline V gene encodes CDR1 MNHNS and CDR2 SASEGT. The trim removed 5 bases at V and 5 bases at J, leaving 8 bases unmatched.